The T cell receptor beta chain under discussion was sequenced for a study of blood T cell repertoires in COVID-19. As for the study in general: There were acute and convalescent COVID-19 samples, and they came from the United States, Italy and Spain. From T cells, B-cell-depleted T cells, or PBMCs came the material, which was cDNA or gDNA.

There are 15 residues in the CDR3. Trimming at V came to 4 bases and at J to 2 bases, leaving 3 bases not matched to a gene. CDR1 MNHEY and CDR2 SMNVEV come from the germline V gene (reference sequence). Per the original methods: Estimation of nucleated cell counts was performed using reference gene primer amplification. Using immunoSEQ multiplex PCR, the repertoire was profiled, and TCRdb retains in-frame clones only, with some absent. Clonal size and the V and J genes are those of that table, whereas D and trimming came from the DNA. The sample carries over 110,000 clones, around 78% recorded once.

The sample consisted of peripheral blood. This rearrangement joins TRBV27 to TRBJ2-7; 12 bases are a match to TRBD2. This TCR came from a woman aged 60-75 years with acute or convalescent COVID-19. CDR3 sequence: CASSYGLAGTYEQYF. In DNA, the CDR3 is TGTGCCAGCAGTTACGGACTAGCGGGAACCTACGAGCAGTACTTC.